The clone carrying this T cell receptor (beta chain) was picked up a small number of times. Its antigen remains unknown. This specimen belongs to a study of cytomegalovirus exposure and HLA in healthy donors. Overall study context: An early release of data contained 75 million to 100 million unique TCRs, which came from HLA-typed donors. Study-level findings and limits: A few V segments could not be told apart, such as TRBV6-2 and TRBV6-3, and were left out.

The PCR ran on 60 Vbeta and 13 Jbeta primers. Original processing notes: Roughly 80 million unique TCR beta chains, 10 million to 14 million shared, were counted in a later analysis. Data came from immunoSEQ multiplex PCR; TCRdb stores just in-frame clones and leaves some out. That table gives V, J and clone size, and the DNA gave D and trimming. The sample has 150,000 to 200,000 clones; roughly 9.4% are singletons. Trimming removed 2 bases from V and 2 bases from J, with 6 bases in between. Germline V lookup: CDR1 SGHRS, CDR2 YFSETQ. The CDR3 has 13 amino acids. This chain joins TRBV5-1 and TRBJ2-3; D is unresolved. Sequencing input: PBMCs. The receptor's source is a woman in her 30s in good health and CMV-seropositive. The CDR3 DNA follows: TGCGCCAGCAGCTTACTTCCCACAGATACGCAGTATTTT. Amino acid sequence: CASSLLPTDTQYF.